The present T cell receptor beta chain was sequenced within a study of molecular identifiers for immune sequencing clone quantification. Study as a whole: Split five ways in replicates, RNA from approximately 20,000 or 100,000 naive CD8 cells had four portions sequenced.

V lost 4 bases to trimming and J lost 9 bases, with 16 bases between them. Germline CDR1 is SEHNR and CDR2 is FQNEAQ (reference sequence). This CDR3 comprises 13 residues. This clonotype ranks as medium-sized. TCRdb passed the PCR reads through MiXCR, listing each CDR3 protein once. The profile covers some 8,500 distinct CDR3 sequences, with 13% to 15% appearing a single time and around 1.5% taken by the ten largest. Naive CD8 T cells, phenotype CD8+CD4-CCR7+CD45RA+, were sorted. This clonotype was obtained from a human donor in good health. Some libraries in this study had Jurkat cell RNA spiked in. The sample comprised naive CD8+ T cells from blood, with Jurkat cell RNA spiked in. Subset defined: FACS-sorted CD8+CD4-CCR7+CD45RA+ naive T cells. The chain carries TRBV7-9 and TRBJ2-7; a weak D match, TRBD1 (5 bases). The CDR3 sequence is CASSSLGYQGQYF. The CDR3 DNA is TGTGCCAGCAGCTCCCTGGGTTATCAGGGGCAGTACTTC. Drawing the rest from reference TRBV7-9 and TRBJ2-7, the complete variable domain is DTGVSQNPRHKITKRGQNVTFRCDPISEHNRLYWYRQTLGQGPEFLTYFQNEAQLEKSRLLSDRFSAERPKGSFSTLEIQRTEQGDSAMYLCASSSLGYQGQYFGPGTRLTVT.